This TCR beta chain was obtained from a study of neurological immune-mediated disorders. In its sample, this clonotype was seen many times. Antigen specificity is unknown. Study-level findings and limits: There was no association between the multiple sclerosis repertoire cluster and any clinical or MRI feature. Repertoires from 18 of 34 multiple sclerosis patients grouped phylogenetically into a related-CDR3 cluster, suggesting a possible signature.

Trimming took 0 bases from V and 4 from J, leaving 13 bases between them. This CDR3 contains 15 residues. Per germline, CDR1 DFQATT and CDR2 SNEGSKA (reference sequence). The sorted libraries started from 1 million CD4+ or CD8+ T cells. cDNA was made by 5'RACE with 10-nucleotide random UMIs. TCRdb independently ran MiXCR on the 5' RACE reads; one entry per CDR3 protein. The profile shows tens of thousands of distinct CDR3 sequences, over 4.5% of them singletons. The J gene is TRBJ2-1, the V gene TRBV20-1; D is possibly TRBD1 (5 bases). Specimen: CD4+ T cells from blood. This clonotype was obtained from a woman younger than 35 with multiple sclerosis. CDR3 region: CSARDHRNQYNEQFF. The CDR3 bases are TGCAGTGCTAGAGACCACAGGAATCAATACAATGAGCAGTTCTTC.